The rows below give T cell receptor beta chains drawn from one sample of a study of T cell responses to AZD1222 COVID-19 vaccine. The table came from immunoSEQ multiplex PCR; TCRdb's copy has only in-frame clones and leaves some out. The data hold fewer than 100,000 clones, with around nine tenths observed a single time. The sample in question was peripheral blood, obtained 28 days after the second AZD1222 dose. The receptors here all came from an adult who received the AZD1222 COVID-19 vaccine. Each CDR3 is given with its conserved first and last residue. Each record gives: clone size, V gene, D gene, J gene, CDR3 protein, CDR3 DNA. The D gene is left open where the match is weak. Where a row states a size, it is once, few, many or the class of an expanded clone; other rows omit it.

NA,TRBV19,TRBD2,TRBJ2-1,CATGLAGGQRSEQFF,TGTGCCACTGGACTAGCGGGGGGGCAAAGAAGTGAGCAGTTCTTC
NA,TRBV27,NA,TRBJ1-3,CASSPMGGSGNTIYF,TGTGCCAGCAGCCCGATGGGGGGCTCTGGAAACACCATATATTTT
NA,TRBV5-4,NA,TRBJ2-7,CASSLGGTRDPYEQYF,TGTGCCAGCAGCTTGGGAGGTACCAGGGACCCCTACGAGCAGTACTTC
NA,TRBV29-1,TRBD1,TRBJ2-1,CSVGYGTGRMNEQFF,TGCAGCGTTGGGTATGGGACAGGGAGAATGAATGAGCAGTTCTTC
once,TRBV5-4,NA,TRBJ1-5,CASSPGGPMDGQPQHF,TGTGCCAGCAGCCCCGGGGGACCAATGGATGGTCAGCCCCAGCATTTT
NA,TRBV27,NA,TRBJ1-1,CASRSAGTEAFF,TGTGCCAGCAGGTCTGCCGGGACAGAAGCTTTCTTT
NA,TRBV7-9,TRBD1,TRBJ1-1,CASSSRDRPNTEAFF,TGTGCCAGCAGCTCAAGGGACAGACCGAACACTGAAGCTTTCTTT
NA,TRBV10-3,NA,TRBJ1-6,CAISESGAGQHSPLHF,TGTGCCATCAGTGAGTCTGGGGCAGGGCAACATTCACCCCTCCACTTT
NA,TRBV6-5,NA,TRBJ1-4,CASGGSIGEKLFF,TGTGCCAGCGGGGGGTCGATCGGCGAAAAACTGTTTTTT
NA,TRBV30,NA,TRBJ1-2,CAWSFHGSNYGYTF,TGTGCCTGGAGCTTCCATGGGTCTAACTATGGCTACACCTTC
NA,TRBV6-5,TRBD1,TRBJ1-6,CASSYQPGQGVSPLHF,TGTGCCAGCAGTTACCAACCGGGACAGGGGGTTTCACCCCTCCACTTT
NA,TRBV27,NA,TRBJ1-3,CASSLGISGNTIYF,TGTGCCAGCAGTTTAGGCATCTCTGGAAACACCATATATTTT
NA,TRBV21-1,NA,TRBJ1-2,CASSISGTGRYGYTF,TGTGCCAGCAGCATATCCGGGACAGGGCGGTATGGCTACACCTTC
NA,TRBV28,NA,TRBJ2-7,CASRGHGTYEQYF,TGTGCCAGCAGGGGACACGGAACCTACGAGCAGTACTTC
NA,TRBV7-8,NA,TRBJ2-7,CASSLGMRGDEQYF,TGTGCCAGCAGCCTAGGCATGAGAGGGGACGAGCAGTACTTC
NA,TRBV15,NA,TRBJ2-5,CATSRAFTCATSRDGNYQETQYF,NA
NA,TRBV20-1,TRBD1,TRBJ1-2,CSATGGGYTF,TGCAGTGCAACAGGGGGTGGCTACACCTTC
NA,TRBV21-1,NA,TRBJ2-2,CASSSHPGRGRNTGELFF,TGTGCCAGCAGCAGCCACCCCGGGAGGGGGCGGAACACCGGGGAGCTGTTTTTT
NA,TRBV3-1/TRBV3-2,NA,TRBJ2-7,CASSQRYAGNEQYF,TGTGCCAGCAGCCAAAGATACGCAGGGAACGAGCAGTACTTC
NA,TRBV3-1/TRBV3-2,NA,TRBJ1-1,CASSHGGLLEAFF,TGTGCCAGCAGCCATGGAGGGTTACTTGAAGCTTTCTTT
NA,TRBV7-3,NA,TRBJ2-2,CASSLWWATSTGELFF,TGTGCCAGCAGCTTATGGTGGGCGACCTCCACCGGGGAGCTGTTTTTT